The 19 T cell receptor beta chains below were found in one sample sequenced in a study of blood T cell repertoires in COVID-19. The method was immunoSEQ multiplex PCR; TCRdb's version includes in-frame clones alone and lacks a portion of them. This sample has approximately 300,000 clones, with 75% to 95% found just once. The sample taken for sequencing was peripheral blood. All receptors derive from a woman in her thirties with COVID-19, enrolled during active disease.

CDR3 coding DNA: TGTGCCAGCTCACCACCGGGGACTACCGAGACCCAGTACTTC. Residues: CASSPPGTTETQYF. The chain combines TRBV18 with TRBJ2-5; 7 bases agree with TRBD2. After removal of 0 bases from V and 5 bases from J, the junction contained 3 bases not matched to a gene. Germline CDR1 reads KGHSH; CDR2 reads LQKENI. The CDR3 loop spans 14 amino acids. The whole variable domain, remainder taken from reference TRBV18 and TRBJ2-5, is NAGVMQNPRHLVRRRGQEARLRCSPMKGHSHVYWYRQLPEEGLKFMVYLQKENIIDESGMPKERFSAEFPKEGPSILRIQQVVRGDSAAYFCASSPPGTTETQYFGPGTRLLVL.

The CDR3 coding sequence is TGTGCCTGGAGTGTTCCGGGACAGCCACCGTCGGGAGCTTTCTTT. Its translation: CAWSVPGQPPSGAFF. This rearrangement joins TRBV30 to TRBJ1-1, with 7 bases fitting TRBD1. CDR3 size: 15 residues. Germline CDR1 is GTSNPN and CDR2 is SVGIG (reference sequence). V lost 0 bases to trimming and J lost 10 bases; unmatched junction nucleotides: 14. Drawing the rest from reference TRBV30 and TRBJ1-1, the complete variable domain is SQTIHQWPATLVQPVGSPLSLECTVEGTSNPNLYWYRQAAGRGLQLLFYSVGIGQISSEVPQNLSASRPQDRQFILSSKKLLLSDSGFYLCAWSVPGQPPSGAFFGQGTRLTVV.

V and J are TRBV24-1 and TRBJ2-3; D gene unclear. V was shortened by 8 bases and J by 2 bases, with 10 bases between the two germline ends. Germline CDR1 and CDR2: KGHDR and SFDVKD. The CDR3 spans 13 residues. The CDR3 region is CATKAGITDTQYF. CDR3 nucleotides: TGTGCCACCAAGGCAGGTATCACAGATACGCAGTATTTT.

The chain carries TRBV28 and TRBJ2-1, with TRBD2 matching over 7 bases. Unmatched junction bases numbered 10, after V lost 3 bases and J lost 8 bases. Germline V gives CDR1 MDHEN, CDR2 SYDVKM. The length of the CDR3 is 15 residues. CDR3 sequence (DNA): TGTGCCAGCAGTTTTGAGAGGGAGGGCCGCGATGAGCAGTTCTTC. This gives the protein CASSFEREGRDEQFF.

The J gene is TRBJ2-2, the V gene TRBV2; 7 bases match TRBD2. This CDR3 spans 16 amino acids. With 2 bases clipped from V and 5 bases from J, the junction kept 8 bases outside the gene matches. The germline V gene has CDR1 SNHLY and CDR2 FYNNEI. CDR3 region: CASSESPGGRTGELFF. The CDR3 coding sequence is TGTGCCAGCAGTGAATCACCGGGAGGTAGGACCGGGGAGCTGTTTTTT.

The chain carries TRBV6-5 and TRBJ1-1, with D perhaps matching TRBD1 (5 bases). V lost 6 bases and J 4 bases, leaving 15 bases between the germline ends. The germline V gene encodes CDR1 MNHEY and CDR2 SVGAGI. CDR3 length: 14 residues. The CDR3 nucleotides are TGTGCCAGCAGCCTTACAGGCGGTAGCACTGAAGCTTTCTTT. It is translated as CASSLTGGSTEAFF.

The V call is TRBV5-1, the J call TRBJ2-1; TRBD2 might be the D (6 bases). This CDR3 contains 16 residues. Trimming pared 7 bases from V and 0 bases from J, leaving 17 bases between. Germline-derived CDR1 and CDR2 are SGHRS and YFSETQ. As DNA, the CDR3 is TGCGCCAGCTTCGCGCCGGGACTTCACTCCTACAATGAGCAGTTCTTC. Amino acids: CASFAPGLHSYNEQFF.

This clone was counted between two and nine times. The chain combines TRBV10-3 with TRBJ2-1, with D possibly TRBD1 on 5 matching bases. This CDR3 region has 16 residues. Trimming took off 0 bases at V and 0 bases at J, with 9 bases between the two ends. Germline V gene data show CDR1 as ENHRY and CDR2 as SYGVKD. The CDR3 sequence: CAISESTVSSYNEQFF. In DNA, the CDR3 is TGTGCCATCAGTGAGTCGACAGTAAGCTCCTACAATGAGCAGTTCTTC.

This sequence joins TRBV2 and TRBJ1-3; D remains ambiguous. V lost 4 bases to trimming and J lost 2 bases, with 12 bases between them. The V gene's germline CDR1 is SNHLY and CDR2 FYNNEI. The CDR3 has 15 residues. The chain's CDR3 is CASSGSAGTGNTIYF. In nucleotides, the CDR3 is TGTGCCAGCAGTGGGTCAGCAGGAACTGGAAACACCATATATTTT.

A remark on this clone: This CDR3 is also generated by other DNA sequences in the sample. The chain links TRBV27 to TRBJ1-1; TRBD1 is a possible D gene (5 bases). V was shortened by 4 bases and J by 0 bases, with 9 bases between the two germline ends. The germline V gene encodes CDR1 MNHEY and CDR2 SMNVEV (reference sequence). The CDR3 runs 14 residues. CDR3 in amino acids: CASSWGGVNTEAFF. The CDR3 region has the DNA TGTGCCAGCAGTTGGGGGGGAGTGAACACTGAAGCTTTCTTT.

This clone appeared a single time. The genes are TRBV28 and TRBJ1-5; TRBD1 agrees at 7 bases. V lost 5 bases and J lost 0; bases outside the gene matches: 1. Germline CDR1 is MDHEN and CDR2 is SYDVKM. The CDR3 spans 14 residues. The CDR3 is CASSRQGSNQPQHF. In DNA, the CDR3 is TGTGCCAGCAGTCGACAGGGTAGCAATCAGCCCCAGCATTTT. The full variable domain, completed using reference TRBV28 and TRBJ1-5, is DVKVTQSSRYLVKRTGEKVFLECVQDMDHENMFWYRQDPGLGLRLIYFSYDVKMKEKGDIPEGYSVSREKKERFSLILESASTNQTSMYLCASSRQGSNQPQHFGDGTRLSIL.

The chain joins TRBV24-1 to TRBJ1-2; TRBD1 is a possible D gene (6 bases). V was shortened by 2 bases and J by 2 bases, with 8 bases between the two germline ends. CDR1 is KGHDR, CDR2 SFDVKD, per germline. The CDR3 runs 14 residues. CDR3 bases: TGTGCCACCAGTGATTCAAGGGGGAACTATGGCTACACCTTC. It encodes CATSDSRGNYGYTF.

The V call is TRBV6-5, the J call TRBJ2-1; D possibly corresponds to TRBD2 (6 bases). Germline V gene sequence: CDR1 MNHEY, CDR2 SVGAGI. The V end lost 3 bases, the J end lost 7 bases, and 16 bases lay between the germline ends. The CDR3 is 15 residues long. The CDR3, as DNA: TGTGCCAGCAGTTATAATGCGGGACTTTTAAATGAGCAGTTCTTC. Residues: CASSYNAGLLNEQFF.

This clone is a singleton in its sample. The V gene is TRBV19, the J gene TRBJ2-7; TRBD2 matches at 7 bases. The germline gives CDR1 LNHDA, CDR2 SQIVND (reference sequence). The CDR3 has 17 residues. V lost 2 bases, J lost 5 bases, and 15 bases stayed unmatched. The CDR3: CASSIWIGGRNHHEQYF. CDR3 nucleotide sequence: TGTGCCAGTAGTATATGGATCGGCGGGAGAAATCACCACGAGCAGTACTTC.

The J gene is TRBJ1-2, the V gene TRBV29-1, with 8 nucleotides matching TRBD1. The V gene's germline CDR1 is SQVTM and CDR2 ANQGSEA. This CDR3 is 11 amino acids long. Germline trimming cut 7 bases from V and 8 bases from J; bases unmatched to any gene: 6. The CDR3 is CSARTGQGYTF. CDR3 DNA: TGCAGCGCTAGGACAGGGCAAGGCTACACCTTC.

This clone appeared once. The rearrangement uses TRBV4-1 and TRBJ2-3; 7 nucleotides match TRBD2. CDR1 MGHRA and CDR2 YSYEKL come from the germline V gene. The CDR3 totals 16 residues. J lost 4 bases, V lost 5 bases, and 12 bases had no gene match. The chain's CDR3 is CASSSPGPRGADTQYF. The CDR3 DNA follows: TGCGCCAGCAGCTCTCCGGGACCACGGGGGGCAGATACGCAGTATTTT.

This clone has only one observation. V gene TRBV12-5 combines with J gene TRBJ2-5; 8 bases match TRBD1. V shed 2 bases, J shed 9 bases, and the junction held 5 bases outside the gene matches. The CDR3 loop spans 13 amino acids. From germline, CDR1 is LGHNT and CDR2 FRNRAP. Here the CDR3 DNA reads TGTGCTAGTGGTTTGACAGGACAGGGCCCCCAGTACTTC. Translation: CASGLTGQGPQYF. Combining the CDR3 with reference TRBV12-5 and TRBJ2-5 gives the whole variable domain DARVTQTPRHKVTEMGQEVTMRCQPILGHNTVFWYRQTMMQGLELLAYFRNRAPLDDSGMPKDRFSAEMPDATLATLKIQPSEPRDSAVYFCASGLTGQGPQYFGPGTRLLVL.

The CDR3 DNA reads as TGTGCCAGCAGTGCGACTAGCGGGAGGGACAATGAGCAGTTCTTC. Translated: CASSATSGRDNEQFF. The genes are TRBV2 and TRBJ2-1, with 14 bases fitting TRBD2. The CDR3 has 15 residues. Germline trimming cut 4 bases from V and 5 bases from J; bases unmatched to any gene: 1. From germline, CDR1 is SNHLY and CDR2 FYNNEI.

This clone came up a few times. V usage is TRBV5-1 and J usage is TRBJ1-6; D is unresolved. The CDR3 covers 16 residues. Germline CDR1 reads SGHRS; CDR2 reads YFSETQ. Trimming left V 1 base short and J 7 bases short, with 15 bases between. CDR3 nucleotides: TGCGCCAGCAGCTTGAGTTTGGCAGGATCAAATTCACCCCTCCACTTT. Amino acid sequence: CASSLSLAGSNSPLHF.